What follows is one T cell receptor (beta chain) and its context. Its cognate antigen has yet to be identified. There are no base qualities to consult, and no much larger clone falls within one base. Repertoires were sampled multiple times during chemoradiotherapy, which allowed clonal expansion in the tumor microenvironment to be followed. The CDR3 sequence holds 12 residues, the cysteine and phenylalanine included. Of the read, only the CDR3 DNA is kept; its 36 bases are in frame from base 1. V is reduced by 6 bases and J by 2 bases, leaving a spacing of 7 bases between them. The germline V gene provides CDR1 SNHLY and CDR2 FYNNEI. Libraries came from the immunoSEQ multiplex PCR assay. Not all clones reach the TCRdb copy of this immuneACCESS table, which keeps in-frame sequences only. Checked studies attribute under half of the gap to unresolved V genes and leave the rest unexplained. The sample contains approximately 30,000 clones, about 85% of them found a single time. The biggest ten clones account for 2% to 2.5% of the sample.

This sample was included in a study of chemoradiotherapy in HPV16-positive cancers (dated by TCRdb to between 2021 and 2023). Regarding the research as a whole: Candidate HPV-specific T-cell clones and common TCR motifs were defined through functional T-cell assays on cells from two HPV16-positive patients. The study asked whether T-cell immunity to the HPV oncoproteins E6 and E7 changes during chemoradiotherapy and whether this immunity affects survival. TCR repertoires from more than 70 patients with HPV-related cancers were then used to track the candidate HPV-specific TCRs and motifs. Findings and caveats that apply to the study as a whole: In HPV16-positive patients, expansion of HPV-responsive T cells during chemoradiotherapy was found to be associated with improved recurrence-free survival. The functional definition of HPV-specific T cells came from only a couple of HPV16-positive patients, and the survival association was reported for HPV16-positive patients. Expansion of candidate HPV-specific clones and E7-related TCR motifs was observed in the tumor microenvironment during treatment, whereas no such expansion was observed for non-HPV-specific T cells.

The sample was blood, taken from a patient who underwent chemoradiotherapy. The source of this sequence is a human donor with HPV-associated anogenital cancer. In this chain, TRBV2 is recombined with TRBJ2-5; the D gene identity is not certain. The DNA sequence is TGTGCCAGCAGGGAATCGCAAGAGACCCAGTACTTC. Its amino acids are CASRESQETQYF.